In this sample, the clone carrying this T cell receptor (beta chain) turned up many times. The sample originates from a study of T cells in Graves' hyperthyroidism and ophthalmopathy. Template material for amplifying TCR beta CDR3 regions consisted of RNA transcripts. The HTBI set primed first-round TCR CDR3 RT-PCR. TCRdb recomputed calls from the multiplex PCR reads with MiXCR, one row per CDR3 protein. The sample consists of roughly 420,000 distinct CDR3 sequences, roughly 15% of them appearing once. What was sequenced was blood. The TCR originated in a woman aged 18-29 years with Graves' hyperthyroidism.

CDR3 in amino acids: CSASYGVDEKLFF. The CDR3 DNA is TGCAGTGCTAGTTACGGGGTTGATGAAAAACTGTTTTTT. The chain couples TRBV20-1 to TRBJ1-4, with D unresolved. The germline gives CDR1 DFQATT, CDR2 SNEGSKA (reference sequence). V gave up 3 bases and J gave up 6 bases, with 11 bases separating them. This CDR3 has 13 amino acids.